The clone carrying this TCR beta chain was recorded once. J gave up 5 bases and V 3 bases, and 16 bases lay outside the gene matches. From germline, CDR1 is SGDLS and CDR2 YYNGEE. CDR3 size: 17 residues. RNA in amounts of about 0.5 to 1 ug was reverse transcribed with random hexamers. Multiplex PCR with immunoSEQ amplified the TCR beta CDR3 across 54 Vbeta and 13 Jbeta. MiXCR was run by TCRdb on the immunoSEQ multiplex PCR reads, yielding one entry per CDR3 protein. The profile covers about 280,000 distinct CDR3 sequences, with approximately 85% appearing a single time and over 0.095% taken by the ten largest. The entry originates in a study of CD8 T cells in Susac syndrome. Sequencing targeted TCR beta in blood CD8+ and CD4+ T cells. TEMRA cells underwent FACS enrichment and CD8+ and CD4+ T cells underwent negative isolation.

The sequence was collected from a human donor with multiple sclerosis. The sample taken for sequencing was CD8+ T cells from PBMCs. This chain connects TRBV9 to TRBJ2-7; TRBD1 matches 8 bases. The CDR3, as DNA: TGTGCCAGCAGCGATGAGGGGGAAACAGGGGGAGGAAACGAGCAGTACTTC. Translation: CASSDEGETGGGNEQYF. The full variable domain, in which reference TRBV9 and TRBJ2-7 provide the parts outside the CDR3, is DSGVTQTPKHLITATGQRVTLRCSPRSGDLSVYWYQQSLDQGLQFLIQYYNGEERAKGNILERFSAQQFPDLHSELNLSSLELGDSALYFCASSDEGETGGGNEQYFGPGTRLTVT.